This T cell receptor beta chain was documented in a study of memory CD4+ T cells and cytomegalovirus serostatus. Study as a whole: Of the healthy Belgian adults, 9 were CMV seropositive and 20 to 30 seronegative.

Repertoires were generated with immunoSEQ multiplex PCR, while TCRdb's copy carries only in-frame clones and drops some. The sample yields about 75,000 clones, roughly 78% seen once. Study results and caveats: Suggested: most of the CMV-linked TCR signature lies in CD4+ memory cells. Of more than 150 reported CMV TCRbeta sequences, some 70 were found in memory CD4+ repertoires.

In the case of this clone: Its antigen is still unknown. At one boundary the junction diverges from the germline segment, which might be a read error.

CDR1 and CDR2 from the germline V gene are SGHTS and YDEGEE. The CDR3 runs to 12 residues. The sort gate was single viable CD3+CD4+CD8-CD45RO+ cells for memory CD4+ T cells. Serostatus was set by detecting CMV pp150, pp28, p38, p52 IgG. This sequence originates from an adult in good health and CMV-seropositive. The sample taken for sequencing was memory CD4+ T cells from blood. The rearrangement links TRBV5-8 to TRBJ1-1; unclear D gene. CDR3 in DNA: TGTGCCAGCAGCCTTAGGAGTCCTACCAGTTCCTTT. Translating gives CASSLRSPTSSF.